This paragraph reports one TCR beta chain. The antigen is not known. This record comes from a study of human versus mouse CDR3 diversity and MHC coevolution. This CDR3 is built from 16 residues. Germline CDR1 SGDLS, CDR2 YYNGEE. Trimming shortened V by 4 bases and J by 0 bases, and 14 bases separated the two germline ends. Overall study results and limits: Most of the three human donors had the lowest clonal inequality.

Here immunoSEQ multiplex PCR was the method, and the copy in TCRdb shows in-frame clones only, minus some. The sample lists tens of thousands of clones, 94% seen once, with under 20% in the top ten. The chain is built from TRBV9 and TRBJ2-1, with D perhaps TRBD2 (6 bases). The sample taken for sequencing was naive CD4+ T cells from blood. Subset given: CD45RO-negative CD62L-positive naive CD4 T cells. The clonotype was recovered from a person between 55 and 69 years old in good health. The CDR3 loop is CASSLGRYSSYNEQFF. The CDR3 nucleotides are TGTGCCAGCAGCTTAGGGAGGTACTCCTCCTACAATGAGCAGTTCTTC.